The sequence of this TCR beta chain was determined in a study of blood T cell repertoires in COVID-19. Looking at the study overall: Specimens from acute and convalescent COVID-19 originated in the United States, Italy and Spain. Nucleic acid was either cDNA or gDNA, and it came from T cells, B-cell-depleted T cells, or PBMCs.

Per the original data handling: Using reference gene primer amplification, nucleated cell counts were estimated. Sequencing was performed with immunoSEQ multiplex PCR; in TCRdb, only in-frame clones are kept and a portion is missing. The D gene and trimming were derived from the DNA, and the V and J assignments and clone size from that table. This table has around 200,000 clones, more than 80% appearing once. J gave up 5 bases and V 1 base, and 8 bases lay outside the gene matches. CDR1 is SGHNT and CDR2 is YYREEE in the germline V gene (reference sequence). The CDR3 consists of 16 residues. This clone has only one observation. One Seattle source followed patients from active infection through their disease course.

Source material: peripheral blood. The rearrangement joins TRBV5-4 to TRBJ2-3, with 9 bases matching TRBD2. The source is a woman aged 30 to 39 with COVID-19, enrolled during active disease. DNA of the CDR3: TGTGCCAGCAGCTTGCGAGGAGCGGGAGGCGTAGATACGCAGTATTTT. Translating gives CASSLRGAGGVDTQYF.